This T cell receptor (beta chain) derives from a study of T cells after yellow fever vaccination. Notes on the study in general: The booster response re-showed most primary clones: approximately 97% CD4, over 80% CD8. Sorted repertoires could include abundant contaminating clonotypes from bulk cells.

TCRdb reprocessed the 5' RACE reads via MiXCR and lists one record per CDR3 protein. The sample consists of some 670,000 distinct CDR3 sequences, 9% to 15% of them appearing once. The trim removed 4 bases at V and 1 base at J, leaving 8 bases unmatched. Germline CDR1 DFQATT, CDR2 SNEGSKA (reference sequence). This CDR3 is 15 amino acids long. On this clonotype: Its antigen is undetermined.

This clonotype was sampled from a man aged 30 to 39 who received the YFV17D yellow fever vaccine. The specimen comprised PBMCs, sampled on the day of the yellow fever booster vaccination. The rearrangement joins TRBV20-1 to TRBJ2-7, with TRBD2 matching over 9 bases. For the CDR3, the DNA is TGCAGTGCTATCCAAGTAGCGGGAGTGTCCTACGAGCAGTACTTC. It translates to CSAIQVAGVSYEQYF.